A single sample gave rise to the 26 T cell receptor beta chains below, sequenced in a study of response to subunit inactivated influenza vaccine. TCRdb recomputed calls from the RT-PCR reads with MiXCR, one row per CDR3 protein. The table shows some 200,000 distinct CDR3 sequences, with about an eighth occurring only once. The same sample was also studied in work on T cells expressing NK-cell markers. That investigation notes: As the method of synthesis, 5'RACE template switching with UMIs yielded TCR beta cDNA.

Sequences were derived from CD8+ T cells sorted from PBMCs, sampled 11 to 12 days after vaccination. The receptor set was obtained from a man aged 50 to 59 who received an inactivated influenza vaccine.

The rearrangement uses TRBV12-3 or TRBV12-4 and TRBJ1-1, with TRBD1 as a possible D gene (5 bases). The CDR3 runs 14 residues. The germline V and J ends were trimmed by 3 bases and 7 bases, with 15 bases remaining between them. The CDR3 nucleotides are TGTGCCAGCAGTTTTTTTGGCCAGGGAGTTGAAGCTTTCTTT. Its protein product is CASSFFGQGVEAFF.

The V call is TRBV24-1, the J call TRBJ2-5; D gene uncertain. Between the trimmed V and J ends, which lost 5 bases and 5 bases, there was a span of 11 bases. This CDR3 has 13 residues. Germline V gene lookup returns CDR1 KGHDR and CDR2 SFDVKD. For the CDR3, the DNA is TGTGCCACCAGTGGGGTTTTAGAGGAGACCCAGTACTTC. The encoded protein is CATSGVLEETQYF.

The chain combines TRBV27 with TRBJ2-7; D unclear. This CDR3 contains 16 residues. V was clipped by 3 bases and J by 5 bases, with 20 bases between them. Germline CDR1 is MNHEY and CDR2 is SMNVEV (reference sequence). The CDR3 DNA is TGTGCCAGCAGTTTCGCTGCCGGGCTACCCGCAGACGAGCAGTACTTC. Translated: CASSFAAGLPADEQYF.

This clonotype was seen ten or more times. The chain has TRBV11-2 and TRBJ2-5; 7 bases agree with TRBD2. The CDR3 extends over 18 amino acids. The trim removed 0 bases at V and 4 bases at J, leaving 14 bases unmatched. Germline values: CDR1 SGHAT, CDR2 FQNNGV. CDR3 in DNA: TGTGCCAGCAGCTTAGATCGAGGATGGGGGGGGGACCGAGAGACCCAGTACTTC. Translated: CASSLDRGWGGDRETQYF.

The chain couples TRBV13 to TRBJ2-1; TRBD2 matches 7 bases. The ends lost 1 base at V and 5 bases at J; junction bases unmatched: 5. The CDR3 covers 15 residues. CDR1 and CDR2 from the germline V gene are PRHDT and FYEKMQ (reference sequence). CDR3 bases: TGTGCCAGCAGCTTAGTAAGCGGGATGCACAATGAGCAGTTCTTC. Its translation is CASSLVSGMHNEQFF.

The chain has TRBV15 and TRBJ2-3; possibly TRBD1 or TRBD2 for D (5 bases each). Looked up from germline, CDR1 is LNHNV and CDR2 is YYDKDF (reference sequence). Deletions cut 0 bases from V and 3 bases from J, with 7 bases between. The CDR3 contains 14 residues. The CDR3 DNA reads TGTGCCACCAGCAGAGAGGGACGAACAGATACGCAGTATTTT. Its translation is CATSREGRTDTQYF.

In DNA, the CDR3 is TGTGCCAGTAGTATGGGGACAGGGTCAGATACGCAGTATTTT. It yields the protein CASSMGTGSDTQYF. V gene TRBV19 combines with J gene TRBJ2-3, with TRBD1 matching over 9 bases. Trimming cost V 3 bases and J 4 bases; bases outside gene matches: 2. Germline V gene data show CDR1 as LNHDA and CDR2 as SQIVND (reference sequence). The CDR3 extends over 14 amino acids.

The sample holds many counts of this clonotype. The V gene is TRBV20-1, the J gene TRBJ2-3; D gene unclear. V lost 0 bases and J 2 bases, leaving 6 bases between the germline ends. The CDR3 runs to 13 residues. Germline V gene lookup returns CDR1 DFQATT and CDR2 SNEGSKA (reference sequence). The CDR3 DNA reads TGCAGTGCTAGAGATCCCTACACAGATACGCAGTATTTT. Its protein product is CSARDPYTDTQYF.

This chain links TRBV27 with TRBJ2-1; no definite D call. This CDR3 is 14 amino acids long. V shed 4 bases and J shed 12 bases, with 19 bases lying between them. Germline V gene sequence: CDR1 MNHEY, CDR2 SMNVEV (reference sequence). The CDR3 here is CASSSDPLSLRQFF. The CDR3 bases are TGTGCCAGCAGTTCCGACCCCCTGAGTTTAAGGCAGTTCTTC.

This chain joins TRBV9 and TRBJ2-7, with 12 nucleotides matching TRBD2. Germline V gene data show CDR1 as SGDLS and CDR2 as YYNGEE. The CDR3 is made up of 17 amino acids. Trimming at V came to 4 bases and at J to 1 base, leaving 9 bases not matched to a gene. CDR3 region: CASSPRGTSGPSYEQYF. CDR3 nucleotide sequence: TGTGCCAGCAGCCCCCGGGGGACTAGCGGGCCTTCCTACGAGCAGTACTTC.

This clonotype was detected a few times. This sequence joins TRBV9 and TRBJ2-3; D may match TRBD1 or TRBD2 (5 bases each). The CDR3 is made up of 14 amino acids. In germline, CDR1 is SGDLS, CDR2 YYNGEE. V gave up 0 bases and J gave up 2 bases, with 7 bases separating them. The CDR3: CASSVAGTTDTQYF. The DNA for the CDR3 is TGTGCCAGCAGCGTAGCGGGGACCACAGATACGCAGTATTTT.

This clonotype was seen ten or more times. The chain uses TRBV7-9 and TRBJ2-1, with 12 bases matching TRBD2. CDR3 length: 16 residues. Germline CDR1 is SEHNR and CDR2 is FQNEAQ (reference sequence). The junction had 11 bases not matched to a gene; V was cut back by 5 bases and J by 9 bases. The CDR3 here is CASSPTSSGGAGEQFF. The CDR3 nucleotides are TGTGCCAGCAGCCCGACCTCTAGCGGGGGGGCAGGTGAGCAGTTCTTC. Complete variable domain (other parts from reference TRBV7-9 and TRBJ2-1): DTGVSQNPRHKITKRGQNVTFRCDPISEHNRLYWYRQTLGQGPEFLTYFQNEAQLEKSRLLSDRFSAERPKGSFSTLEIQRTEQGDSAMYLCASSPTSSGGAGEQFFGPGTRLTVL.

This clonotype was recorded a few times. The J gene is TRBJ2-5, the V gene TRBV27; D may be TRBD1 (5 bases). Trimming shortened V by 1 base and J by 1 base, and 13 bases separated the two germline ends. Germline lookup yields CDR1 MNHEY and CDR2 SMNVEV (reference sequence). This CDR3 region has 16 residues. The CDR3 loop is CASSLFPGLSQETQYF. The DNA of the CDR3 is TGTGCCAGCAGTTTATTTCCAGGGCTCTCCCAAGAGACCCAGTACTTC.

There are a few counts of this clonotype. The rearrangement uses TRBV4-1 and TRBJ2-1, with D possibly TRBD1 on 6 matching bases. Trimming stripped 1 base from V and 10 bases from J, with 11 bases between. The CDR3 length is 13 residues. CDR1 and CDR2 (germline): MGHRA, YSYEKL. The CDR3 is CASSQVGHGEQFF. CDR3 bases: TGCGCCAGCAGCCAAGTGGGACATGGGGAGCAGTTCTTC.

The gene calls are TRBV14 and TRBJ2-2; 7 positions agree with TRBD2. Germline V lookup: CDR1 SGHDN, CDR2 FVKESK. Unmatched junction bases numbered 8, after V lost 1 base and J lost 3 bases. The CDR3 loop spans 17 amino acids. The CDR3: CASSQGPSGPDTGELFF. CDR3 bases: TGTGCCAGCAGCCAAGGTCCTAGCGGCCCGGACACCGGGGAGCTGTTTTTT.

This clonotype was detected only a few times. The V call is TRBV15, the J call TRBJ2-3; no definite D call. V lost 2 bases and J 0 bases, leaving 15 bases between the germline ends. CDR3 length: 17 residues. Germline CDR1 is LNHNV and CDR2 is YYDKDF (reference sequence). This CDR3 reads CATSRSTLGTSTDTQYF. The CDR3 DNA is TGTGCCACCAGCAGATCAACCCTGGGAACTAGCACAGATACGCAGTATTTT.

Turning to this clonotype: The junction shows a germline mismatch at one end, possibly a read error. The V call is TRBV20-1, the J call TRBJ2-7; 7 nucleotides agree with TRBD1. Germline CDR1 reads DFQATT; CDR2 reads SNEGSKA (reference sequence). The CDR3 loop spans 17 amino acids. For the CDR3, the DNA is TGCTGTGCTAGACCACCCTGGACAGGCGTGACCTCCTACGAGCAGTACTTC. Amino acids: CCARPPWTGVTSYEQYF.

This clonotype occurred a few times. This chain links TRBV10-3 with TRBJ2-2, with TRBD1 matching over 7 bases. Germline CDR1 ENHRY, CDR2 SYGVKD. After removal of 7 bases from V and 4 bases from J, the junction contained 6 bases not matched to a gene. This CDR3 region has 14 residues. The CDR3 DNA reads TGTGCCATCAAGACAGGGAGTCCCACCGGGGAGCTGTTTTTT. Translating gives CAIKTGSPTGELFF.

The gene calls are TRBV12-5 and TRBJ1-1, with D perhaps matching TRBD1 (6 bases). CDR1 is LGHNT, CDR2 FRNRAP, per germline. This CDR3 region has 15 residues. Trimming left V 1 base short and J 0 bases short, with 9 bases between. In DNA form, the CDR3 reads TGTGCTAGTGGTTTGGAGGGGGGACTGAACACTGAAGCTTTCTTT. It is translated as CASGLEGGLNTEAFF.

This clonotype was observed a handful of times. The genes are TRBV5-6 and TRBJ2-7, with D unresolved. CDR3 length equals 14 residues. Looked up from germline, CDR1 is SGHDT and CDR2 is YYEEEE. Trimming shortened V by 4 bases and J by 0 bases, and 11 bases separated the two germline ends. DNA for the CDR3: TGTGCCAGCAGCCAACCGGGTTTCTCCTACGAGCAGTACTTC. Amino acids: CASSQPGFSYEQYF. The entire variable domain, with the rest obtained from reference TRBV5-6 and TRBJ2-7, is as follows: DAGVTQSPTHLIKTRGQQVTLRCSPKSGHDTVSWYQQALGQGPQFIFQYYEEEERQRGNFPDRFSGHQFPNYSSELNVNALLLGDSALYLCASSQPGFSYEQYFGPGTRLTVT.

This clonotype has at least ten counts. This chain joins TRBV5-1 and TRBJ1-2; no clear D gene. The CDR3 length is 12 residues. Germline CDR1 and CDR2: SGHRS and YFSETQ. Trimming stripped 0 bases from V and 4 bases from J, with 4 bases between. In DNA form, the CDR3 reads TGCGCCAGCAGCTTGGACGGCTATGGCTACACCTTC. Its protein product is CASSLDGYGYTF.

This clonotype was counted a few times. J is TRBJ1-1 and V is TRBV4-3; 9 bases fit TRBD1. Trimming cost V 0 bases and J 5 bases; bases outside gene matches: 10. Per the germline V gene, CDR1 is LGHNA and CDR2 is YSLEER. This CDR3 is built from 17 residues. CDR3 sequence: CASSQDERDRAGTEAFF. CDR3 DNA sequence: TGCGCCAGCAGCCAAGATGAAAGGGACAGGGCGGGTACTGAAGCTTTCTTT.

V and J are TRBV11-2 and TRBJ1-5; no definite D call. Germline V gene sequence: CDR1 SGHAT, CDR2 FQNNGV. This CDR3 contains 13 residues. V was trimmed by 2 bases and J by 5 bases, leaving 7 bases between them. CDR3 sequence (DNA): TGTGCCAGCAGCTTATACTATGATCAGCCCCAGCATTTT. Amino acids: CASSLYYDQPQHF.

Points on this clonotype: A junction end diverges from the germline sequence, so it may reflect a read error. J is TRBJ1-6 and V is TRBV12-3 or TRBV12-4, with 9 nucleotides matching TRBD1. This CDR3 contains 19 residues. The DNA of the CDR3 is TGTGCCATCAGTTTAGTGTTTTCGGACAGGGGTTTCGCGGATTCACCCCTCCACTTT. This gives the protein CAISLVFSDRGFADSPLHF.

This clonotype was seen ten or more times. The V and J genes are TRBV11-2 and TRBJ2-1, with 8 positions matching TRBD1. V shed 2 bases and J 8 bases; nucleotides not matched to a gene: 11. Germline V gene lookup returns CDR1 SGHAT and CDR2 FQNNGV. The CDR3 extends over 16 amino acids. CDR3 nucleotides: TGTGCCAGCAGCTTAACTGGGGGGCAGGGGGCATATGAGCAGTTCTTC. As protein: CASSLTGGQGAYEQFF. Supplemented by reference TRBV11-2 and TRBJ2-1, the full variable domain reads EAGVAQSPRYKIIEKRQSVAFWCNPISGHATLYWYQQILGQGPKLLIQFQNNGVVDDSQLPKDRFSAERLKGVDSTLKIQPAKLEDSAVYLCASSLTGGQGAYEQFFGPGTRLTVL.

J is TRBJ2-2 and V is TRBV29-1; the D is unclear. V lost 5 bases, J lost 5 bases, and 9 bases lay in between. CDR3 size: 12 residues. From germline, CDR1 is SQVTM and CDR2 ANQGSEA. CDR3: CSVPLPTGELFF. CDR3 nucleotides: TGCAGCGTTCCCCTCCCGACCGGGGAGCTGTTTTTT.